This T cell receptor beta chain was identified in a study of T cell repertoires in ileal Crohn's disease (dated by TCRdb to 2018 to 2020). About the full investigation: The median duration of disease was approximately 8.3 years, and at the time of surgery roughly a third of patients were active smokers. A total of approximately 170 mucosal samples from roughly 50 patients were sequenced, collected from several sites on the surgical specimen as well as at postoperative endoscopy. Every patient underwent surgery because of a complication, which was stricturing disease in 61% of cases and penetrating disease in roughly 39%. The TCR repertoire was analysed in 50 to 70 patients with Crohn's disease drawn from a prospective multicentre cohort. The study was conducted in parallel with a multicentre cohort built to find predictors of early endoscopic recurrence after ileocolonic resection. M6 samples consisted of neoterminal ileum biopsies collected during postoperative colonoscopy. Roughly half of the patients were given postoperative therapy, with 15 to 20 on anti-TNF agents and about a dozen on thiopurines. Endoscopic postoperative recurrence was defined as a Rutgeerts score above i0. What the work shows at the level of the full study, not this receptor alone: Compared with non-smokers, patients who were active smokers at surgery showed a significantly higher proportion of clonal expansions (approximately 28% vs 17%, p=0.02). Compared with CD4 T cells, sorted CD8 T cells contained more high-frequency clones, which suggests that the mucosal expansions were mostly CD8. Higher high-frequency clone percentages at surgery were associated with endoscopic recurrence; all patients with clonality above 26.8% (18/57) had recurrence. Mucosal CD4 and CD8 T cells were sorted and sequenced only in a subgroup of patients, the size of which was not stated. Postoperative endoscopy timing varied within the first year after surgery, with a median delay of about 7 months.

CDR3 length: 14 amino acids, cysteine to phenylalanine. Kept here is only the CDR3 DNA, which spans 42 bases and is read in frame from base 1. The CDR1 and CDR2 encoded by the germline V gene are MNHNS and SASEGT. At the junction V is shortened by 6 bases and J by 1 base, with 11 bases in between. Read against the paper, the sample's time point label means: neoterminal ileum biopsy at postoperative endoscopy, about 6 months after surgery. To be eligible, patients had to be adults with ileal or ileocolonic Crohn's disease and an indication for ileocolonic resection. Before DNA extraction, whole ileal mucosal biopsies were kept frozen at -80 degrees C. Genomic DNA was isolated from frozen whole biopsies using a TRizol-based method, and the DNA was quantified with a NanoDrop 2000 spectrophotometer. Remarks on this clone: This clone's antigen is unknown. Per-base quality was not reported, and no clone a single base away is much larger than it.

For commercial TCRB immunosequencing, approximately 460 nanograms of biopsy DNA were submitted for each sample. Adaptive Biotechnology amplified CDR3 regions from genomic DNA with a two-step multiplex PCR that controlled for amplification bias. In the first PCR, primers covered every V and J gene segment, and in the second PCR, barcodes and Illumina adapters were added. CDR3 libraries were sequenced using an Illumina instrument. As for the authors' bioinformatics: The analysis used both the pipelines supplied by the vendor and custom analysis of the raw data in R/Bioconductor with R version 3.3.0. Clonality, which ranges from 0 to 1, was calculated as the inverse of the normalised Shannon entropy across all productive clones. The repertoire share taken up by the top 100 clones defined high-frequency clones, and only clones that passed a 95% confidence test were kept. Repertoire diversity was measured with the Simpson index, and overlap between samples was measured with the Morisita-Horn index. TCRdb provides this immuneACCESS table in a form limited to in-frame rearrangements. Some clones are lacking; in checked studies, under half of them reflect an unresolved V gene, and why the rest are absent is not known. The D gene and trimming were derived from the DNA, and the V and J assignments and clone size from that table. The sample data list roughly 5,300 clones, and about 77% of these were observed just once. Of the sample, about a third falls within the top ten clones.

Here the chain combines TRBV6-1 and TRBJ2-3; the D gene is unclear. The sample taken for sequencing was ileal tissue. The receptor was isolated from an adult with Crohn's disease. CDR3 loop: CASRNEWGTDTQYF. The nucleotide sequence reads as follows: TGTGCCAGCAGGAACGAGTGGGGCACAGATACGCAGTATTTT.